The next 28 T cell receptor beta chains were all read from a single sample in a study of cytomegalovirus exposure and HLA in healthy donors. The study ran its PCR with 60 Vbeta and 13 Jbeta primers. Only in-frame clones appear in the TCRdb table, and some are missing; sequencing was by immunoSEQ multiplex PCR. Of about 90,000 clones in the sample, about 66% were seen once. The sequenced material came from PBMCs. The receptors shown here come from a woman in her forties or fifties in good health and CMV-seropositive.

The chain combines TRBV9 with TRBJ1-1; TRBD1 agrees at 9 bases. V lost 0 bases to trimming and J lost 8 bases; unmatched junction nucleotides: 2. Germline loops: CDR1 SGDLS, CDR2 YYNGEE. This CDR3 region has 13 residues. The DNA of the CDR3 is TGTGCCAGCAGCGTAGAACAGGGGGCGGAAGCTTTCTTT. Translating it yields CASSVEQGAEAFF. Full variable domain (missing parts from reference TRBV9 and TRBJ1-1): DSGVTQTPKHLITATGQRVTLRCSPRSGDLSVYWYQQSLDQGLQFLIQYYNGEERAKGNILERFSAQQFPDLHSELNLSSLELGDSALYFCASSVEQGAEAFFGQGTRLTVV.

The V call is TRBV2, the J call TRBJ1-1, with a weak D call TRBD1 (6 bases). Germline CDR1 is SNHLY and CDR2 is FYNNEI. The CDR3 has 15 residues. V gave up 0 bases and J gave up 4 bases, with 12 bases separating them. The CDR3 spells CASSEALTGITEAFF. The DNA of the CDR3 is TGTGCCAGCAGTGAAGCCCTTACAGGGATCACTGAAGCTTTCTTT.

The rearrangement joins TRBV15 to TRBJ1-2; D is undetermined. Germline values: CDR1 LNHNV, CDR2 YYDKDF (reference sequence). CDR3 length equals 13 residues. The V and J ends lost 4 bases and 6 bases respectively, with 12 bases between them. CDR3 amino acids: CATSTLAGDGYTF. The CDR3, as DNA: TGTGCCACCAGCACGTTAGCCGGAGATGGCTACACCTTC.

The rearrangement uses TRBV28 and TRBJ2-1; D is perhaps TRBD1 (6 bases). Between the trimmed V and J ends, which lost 6 bases and 4 bases, there was a span of 13 bases. Per the germline V gene, CDR1 is MDHEN and CDR2 is SYDVKM. The CDR3 covers 14 residues. This chain's CDR3 is CASRPPDSYNEQFF. CDR3 in DNA: TGTGCCAGCAGGCCTCCGGACAGTTACAATGAGCAGTTCTTC. The full variable domain, its missing parts supplied by reference TRBV28 and TRBJ2-1, is DVKVTQSSRYLVKRTGEKVFLECVQDMDHENMFWYRQDPGLGLRLIYFSYDVKMKEKGDIPEGYSVSREKKERFSLILESASTNQTSMYLCASRPPDSYNEQFFGPGTRLTVL.

The V call is TRBV5-4, the J call TRBJ2-2; perhaps TRBD1 as D (5 bases). The CDR3 is 15 residues long. V lost 4 bases to trimming and J lost 3 bases, with 13 bases between them. Germline V gene sequence: CDR1 SGHNT, CDR2 YYREEE (reference sequence). CDR3 DNA: TGTGCCAGCAGCCTCCAGGGTCCGGACACCGGGGAGCTGTTTTTT. It translates to CASSLQGPDTGELFF.

V and J are TRBV7-2 and TRBJ2-2; 8 bases match TRBD1. With V trimmed by 5 bases and J by 3 bases, 5 bases remained unmatched. The V gene's germline CDR1 is SGHTA and CDR2 FQGNSA. The CDR3 runs 15 residues. Written as DNA, the CDR3 is TGTGCCAGCAGCATGGGACAGGCATACACCGGGGAGCTGTTTTTT. Encoded protein: CASSMGQAYTGELFF.

This clone was seen a few times. The chain has TRBV28 and TRBJ2-5; 12 bases are shared with TRBD1. The CDR3 spans 15 residues. Trimming at V came to 5 bases and at J to 7 bases, leaving 8 bases not matched to a gene. The germline CDR1 and CDR2 sequences are MDHEN and SYDVKM. The CDR3 nucleotides read TGTGCCAGCAGTGTTCCGGGACAGGGGGCTAGGACCCAGTACTTC. Translation gives CASSVPGQGARTQYF.

In its sample, this clone was seen once. The rearrangement uses TRBV6-5 and TRBJ2-7, with 9 bases fitting TRBD2. The germline V gene has CDR1 MNHEY and CDR2 SVGAGI. The V and J ends lost 4 bases and 5 bases, in that order; junction bases with no gene match: 12. CDR3 length equals 16 residues. The CDR3 spells CASSSLSGGRIDEQYF. CDR3 in DNA: TGTGCCAGCAGTTCCCTAAGCGGGGGGAGAATTGACGAGCAGTACTTC.

The chain combines TRBV5-6 with TRBJ2-7; D may be TRBD1 (5 bases). The V gene lost 4 bases and the J gene lost 2 bases, with 16 bases spanning the gap. This CDR3 is built from 15 residues. Germline lookup yields CDR1 SGHDT and CDR2 YYEEEE. CDR3 loop: CASSAYRDRAYEQYF. CDR3 in DNA: TGTGCCAGCAGCGCCTACCGAGACAGAGCCTACGAGCAGTACTTC.

The chain carries TRBV4-1 and TRBJ1-2, with 7 bases aligning to TRBD1. Germline CDR1 and CDR2: MGHRA and YSYEKL. V was pared by 6 bases and J by 4 bases, with 20 bases of the junction left unmatched. The CDR3 is made up of 18 amino acids. Here the CDR3 reads CASSPGGGGAEWGYGYTF. The CDR3 DNA is TGCGCCAGCAGTCCGGGCGGAGGGGGCGCCGAATGGGGCTATGGCTACACCTTC.

The rearrangement joins TRBV18 to TRBJ1-5, with D unclear. The germline CDR1 and CDR2 sequences are KGHSH and LQKENI. The CDR3 covers 16 residues. With 6 bases removed from V and 5 bases from J, the gap between germline ends came to 20 bases. The CDR3 DNA sequence: TGTGCCAGCTCTCCGAGGGCCAGCGGCTACGATCAGCCCCAGCATTTT. Its translation is CASSPRASGYDQPQHF.

The chain combines TRBV11-2 with TRBJ2-1, with D unclear. The CDR3 extends over 16 amino acids. Germline loops: CDR1 SGHAT, CDR2 FQNNGV. The germline V and J ends were trimmed by 8 bases and 0 bases, with 17 bases remaining between them. In nucleotides, the CDR3 is TGTGCCAGCCGTAACGTGTTGGGCCTCTCCTACAATGAGCAGTTCTTC. This codes for CASRNVLGLSYNEQFF.

The V and J genes are TRBV2 and TRBJ2-5, with TRBD2 matching over 11 bases. Germline V lookup: CDR1 SNHLY, CDR2 FYNNEI. The V segment lost 7 bases and the J segment 7 bases; nucleotides outside the gene matches: 5. The CDR3 runs to 13 residues. The CDR3 sequence: CASTGTSGTTQYF. The CDR3, as DNA: TGTGCCAGCACGGGGACTAGCGGAACGACCCAGTACTTC. Full variable domain (remainder filled in from reference TRBV2 and TRBJ2-5): EPEVTQTPSHQVTQMGQEVILRCVPISNHLYFYWYRQILGQKVEFLVSFYNNEISEKSEIFDDQFSVERPDGSNFTLKIRSTKLEDSAMYFCASTGTSGTTQYFGPGTRLLVL.

The chain joins TRBV4-1 to TRBJ2-2; D is unclear. Trimming cost V 2 bases and J 7 bases, with 5 bases left between them. CDR3 size: 12 residues. CDR1 and CDR2 (germline): MGHRA, YSYEKL. The CDR3 region has the DNA TGCGCCAGCAGCCAAATCCTCGGGGAGCTGTTTTTT. It specifies CASSQILGELFF.

This chain uses TRBV28 with TRBJ1-4; 7 bases align to TRBD1. Unmatched junction bases numbered 19, after V lost 1 base and J lost 8 bases. This CDR3 is built from 19 residues. The germline gives CDR1 MDHEN, CDR2 SYDVKM. The CDR3 region has the DNA TGTGCCAGCAGTTTATCCTCCCGGACAGGAGGTATCTATAGGGAAAAACTGTTTTTT. Protein product: CASSLSSRTGGIYREKLFF.

The V and J genes are TRBV6-1 and TRBJ2-1; 11 bases match TRBD1. V was pared by 10 bases and J by 5 bases, with 7 bases of the junction left unmatched. Germline loops: CDR1 MNHNS, CDR2 SASEGT. The CDR3 loop spans 14 amino acids. CDR3 sequence: CAIRTGGVHNEQFF. The DNA for the CDR3 is TGTGCCATCCGGACAGGGGGCGTCCACAATGAGCAGTTCTTC.

The V and J genes are TRBV7-9 and TRBJ1-2; D unclear. This CDR3 is built from 15 residues. Trimming took off 0 bases at V and 7 bases at J, with 15 bases between the two ends. The germline V gene encodes CDR1 SEHNR and CDR2 FQNEAQ (reference sequence). For the CDR3, the DNA is TGTGCCAGCAGCTTAGCAGGAGGGATTCTGGGTGGCTACACCTTC. This encodes CASSLAGGILGGYTF.

CDR3 bases: TGCGCCAGCAGCTTAGCCTTGGGAGTTCTTGAAGCTTTCTTT. Its translation: CASSLALGVLEAFF. The chain carries TRBV5-1 and TRBJ1-1, with unresolved D. The V and J ends lost 2 bases and 7 bases respectively, with 15 bases between them. The CDR3 consists of 14 residues. Germline V gene lookup returns CDR1 SGHRS and CDR2 YFSETQ.

In its sample, this clone was seen a few times. The chain links TRBV2 to TRBJ2-1; no clear D. CDR3 size: 13 residues. CDR1 is SNHLY, CDR2 FYNNEI, per germline. Trimming stripped 3 bases from V and 6 bases from J, with 9 bases between. Here the CDR3 DNA reads TGTGCCAGCAGTGACCAGATCCCCAATGAGCAGTTCTTC. Its protein is CASSDQIPNEQFF.

This clone was observed a handful of times. One end of the junction does not line up with germline, which may come from a read error. The chain carries TRBV12-5 and TRBJ1-1; D is uncertain. CDR3 size: 14 residues. Germline V lookup: CDR1 LGHNT, CDR2 FRNRAP. This chain's CDR3 is CASALGGMNTEAFF. CDR3 DNA sequence: TGTGCTAGTGCTTTGGGCGGCATGAACACTGAAGCTTTCTTT.

The chain employs TRBV19 and TRBJ1-1; 7 positions match TRBD1. CDR1 and CDR2 (germline): LNHDA, SQIVND (reference sequence). The J segment lost 7 bases and the V segment lost 3 bases, leaving 8 bases of the junction unmatched. CDR3 length: 14 residues. The CDR3 loop is CASSMMTGTGEAFF. The CDR3, as DNA: TGTGCCAGTAGTATGATGACAGGGACGGGTGAAGCTTTCTTT.

The genes are TRBV6-6 and TRBJ1-5; D unresolved. Germline V gene sequence: CDR1 MNHNY, CDR2 SVGAGI (reference sequence). This CDR3 comprises 14 residues. V was clipped by 2 bases and J by 7 bases, with 12 bases between them. CDR3 nucleotide sequence: TGTGCCAGCAGTTACGGTAATCAAGCCCAGCCCCAGCATTTT. Translating it yields CASSYGNQAQPQHF.

This clone has only one observation. At one end, the junction sequence differs from germline, possibly due to a read error. The rearrangement links TRBV5-1 to TRBJ1-1; a possible D gene is TRBD1 (5 bases). The CDR3 has 14 residues. Germline-derived CDR1 and CDR2 are SGHRS and YFSETQ. In DNA form, the CDR3 reads TGCGCCAGCAGGTTGGAGCCGGGGGACACTGAAGCTTTCTTT. The encoded protein is CASRLEPGDTEAFF. The whole variable domain, filled in from reference TRBV5-1 and TRBJ1-1, reads KAGVTQTPRYLIKTRGQQVTLSCSPISGHRSVSWYQQTPGQGLQFLFEYFSETQRNKGNFPGRFSGRQFSNSRSEMNVSTLELGDSALYLCASRLEPGDTEAFFGQGTRLTVV.

The V call is TRBV6-5, the J call TRBJ2-7; TRBD1 matches at 9 bases. This CDR3 comprises 15 residues. V dropped 6 bases and J dropped 5; count of bases not matched to a gene: 11. Germline V lookup: CDR1 MNHEY, CDR2 SVGAGI. The CDR3 loop is CASSQGTGSYNEQYF. CDR3 nucleotides: TGTGCCAGCAGCCAGGGGACAGGGTCCTATAACGAGCAGTACTTC.

This clone has at least ten counts. V is TRBV6-1 and J is TRBJ1-6; no reliable D call. Trimming shortened V by 4 bases and J by 0 bases, and 10 bases separated the two germline ends. CDR3 length: 16 residues. From germline, CDR1 is MNHNS and CDR2 SASEGT. The CDR3 DNA sequence: TGTGCCAGCAGTGGAGGGTTAAGCTCCTATAATTCACCCCTCCACTTT. It encodes CASSGGLSSYNSPLHF.

This clone occurred once. The chain has TRBV27 and TRBJ1-3; 12 bases line up with TRBD1. V lost 6 bases and J lost 4; bases outside the gene matches: 1. Germline CDR1 MNHEY, CDR2 SMNVEV (reference sequence). The CDR3 contains 14 residues. The CDR3 loop reads CASRGQGAGNTIYF. The CDR3 region has the DNA TGTGCCAGCAGGGGACAGGGGGCCGGAAACACCATATATTTT.

The gene calls are TRBV5-4 and TRBJ1-2, with a weak D call TRBD1 (5 bases). Between the trimmed V and J ends, which lost 0 bases and 4 bases, there was a span of 10 bases. Germline CDR1 is SGHNT and CDR2 is YYREEE (reference sequence). CDR3 length: 14 residues. The CDR3 is CASSLGQGGYGYTF. The CDR3 region has the DNA TGTGCCAGCAGCTTGGGTCAGGGCGGCTATGGCTACACCTTC.

This clone has more than one count but fewer than ten. The genes are TRBV7-8 and TRBJ2-1; 11 nucleotides align to TRBD2. Germline V gene lookup returns CDR1 SGHVS and CDR2 FQNEAQ. V shed 4 bases and J 5 bases; nucleotides not matched to a gene: 13. The CDR3 extends over 18 amino acids. In DNA, the CDR3 is TGTGCCAGCAGCTCCACCCGGGTCGTGACTAGCGGGGACAATGAGCAGTTCTTC. Amino acid sequence: CASSSTRVVTSGDNEQFF.